This section outlines one T cell receptor beta chain sequence together with its context. The data derive from a study of blood T cell repertoires in COVID-19. Looked up from germline, CDR1 is MGHRA and CDR2 is YSYEKL. V was clipped by 4 bases and J by 2 bases; unmatched bases: 7. CDR3 length: 18 residues. Repertoires were generated with immunoSEQ multiplex PCR, while TCRdb's copy carries only in-frame clones and drops some. The sample contains around 700,000 clones, over 80% of which appear only once. Sequencing was carried out using peripheral blood. The chain uses TRBV4-1 and TRBJ2-3, with 15 bases identical to TRBD2. The sequence was collected from a woman aged 18-29 years with acute or convalescent COVID-19. The DNA of the CDR3 is TGCGCCAGCAGCCCTGGACTAGCGGGGGGGCGGTACACAGATACGCAGTATTTT. Encoded protein: CASSPGLAGGRYTDTQYF.